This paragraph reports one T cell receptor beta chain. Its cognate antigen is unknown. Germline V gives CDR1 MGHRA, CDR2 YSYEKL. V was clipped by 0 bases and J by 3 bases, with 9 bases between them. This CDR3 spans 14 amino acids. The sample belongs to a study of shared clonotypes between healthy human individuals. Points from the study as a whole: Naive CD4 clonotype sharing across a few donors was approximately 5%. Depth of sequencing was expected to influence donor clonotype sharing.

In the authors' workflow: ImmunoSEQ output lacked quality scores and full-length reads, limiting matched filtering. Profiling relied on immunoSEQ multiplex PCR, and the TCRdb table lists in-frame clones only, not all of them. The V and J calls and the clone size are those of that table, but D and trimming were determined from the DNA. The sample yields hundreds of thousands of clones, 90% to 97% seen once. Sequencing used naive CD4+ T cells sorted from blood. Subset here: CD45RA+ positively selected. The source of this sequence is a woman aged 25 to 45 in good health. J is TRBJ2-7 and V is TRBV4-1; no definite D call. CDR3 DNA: TGCGCCAGCAGCCAAGACGCACAGAGCTACGAGCAGTACTTC. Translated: CASSQDAQSYEQYF.